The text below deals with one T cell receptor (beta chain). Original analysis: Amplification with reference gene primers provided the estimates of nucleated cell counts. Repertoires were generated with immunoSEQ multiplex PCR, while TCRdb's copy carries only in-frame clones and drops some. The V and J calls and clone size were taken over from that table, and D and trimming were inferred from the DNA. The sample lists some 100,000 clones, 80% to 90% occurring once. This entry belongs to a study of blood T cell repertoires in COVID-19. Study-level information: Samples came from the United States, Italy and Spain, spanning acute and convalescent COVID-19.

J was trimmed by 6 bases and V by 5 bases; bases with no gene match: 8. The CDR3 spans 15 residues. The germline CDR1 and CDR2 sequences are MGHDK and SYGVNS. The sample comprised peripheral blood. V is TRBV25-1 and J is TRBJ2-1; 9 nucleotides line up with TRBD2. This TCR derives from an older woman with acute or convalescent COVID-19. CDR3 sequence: CASSHSGRNPNEQFF. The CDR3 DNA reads TGTGCCAGCAGTCATAGCGGGAGAAACCCCAATGAGCAGTTCTTC.